Here is one T cell receptor beta chain with its context. No antigen is known for it. This record comes from a study of graft-versus-host responses after intestinal transplantation. Study details: Recipients had transplants, and these were multivisceral, liver-intestinal, or isolated intestinal. For approximately three years after anti-thymocyte globulin induction, all recipients took tacrolimus and steroids. Broader study findings: Recipient bone marrow held GvH clones, some seen earlier in ileum or blood. Peak circulating GvH clone levels were associated with early post-transplant HvG declines.

The protocol was immunoSEQ multiplex PCR, while the TCRdb copy is restricted to in-frame clones and leaves out a portion. The data contain around 99,000 clones, about 93% of them singletons. CDR3 length: 13 residues. Trimming shortened V by 6 bases and J by 3 bases, and 12 bases separated the two germline ends. CDR1 MNHNY and CDR2 SVGAGI come from the germline V gene (reference sequence). The chain has TRBV6-6 and TRBJ2-7; no clear D gene. This clonotype was sampled from a human donor who received an intestinal transplant. The input for sequencing was unstimulated CD8+ T cells sorted from spleen or lymph node cells, taken before intestinal transplant. CDR3 coding DNA: TGTGCCAGCAGACAATCTCCCCGCTACGAGCAGTACTTC. Amino acids: CASRQSPRYEQYF.